The rows below give T cell receptor beta chains drawn from one sample of a study of Ad26.COV2.S vaccination and SARS-CoV-2 variants. The data were produced by immunoSEQ multiplex PCR, yet TCRdb's version contains in-frame clones alone and is incomplete. Among about 350,000 clones listed, roughly 90% were seen once. Here the sequenced sample was peripheral blood, taken in a trial of Ad26.COV2.S vaccine versus placebo. The receptors shown here come from a person aged 18-65 years who received the Ad26.COV2.S COVID-19 vaccine or a placebo. Each CDR3 is given with its conserved first and last residue.

>TRBJ1-2|TRBV15
CATSSSAGWGGYTF
>TRBJ2-7|TRBV9
CASSVAVGDSTYEQYF
>TRBJ1-3|TRBV27
CASSFRYGNTIYF
>TRBJ1-4|TRBV11-2
CASSPPGTTNEKLFF
>TRBJ2-7|TRBV11-2
CASSPGGVFEQYF
>TRBJ2-3|TRBV7-3
CASSLGSGGGDTQYF
>TRBJ1-1|TRBV30
CAWSSGYMNTEAFF
>TRBJ2-7|TRBV27
CASSPGGQISYEQYF
>TRBJ2-1|TRBV27
CASRASYNEQFF
>TRBJ2-2|TRBV19
CASSRTSQGTGELFF
>TRBJ1-3|TRBV19
CASSKGPNSGNTIYF
>TRBJ2-4|TRBV7-2
CASSNRDRGRVGIQYF
>TRBJ1-6|TRBV30
CAWRAGQILYNSPLHF
>TRBJ2-7|TRBV7-2
CASSLGEVSYEQYF
>TRBJ2-1|TRBV9
CASSNGGDPYNEQFF
>TRBJ2-1|TRBV7-8
CASSLDQREEANEQFF
>TRBJ1-6|TRBV7-9
CASSYGQLPPSSYNSPLHF
>TRBJ2-1|TRBV6-5
CASTESSGTYNEQFF
>TRBJ2-7|TRBV18
CASSPLGTGVSYEQYF
>TRBJ2-7|TRBV5-4
CASSLGTVSYEQYF
>TRBJ2-1|TRBV29-1
CSALLAGGHNEQFF
>TRBJ2-2|TRBV9
CASSVGQGNTGELFF
>TRBJ1-1|TRBV12-3/TRBV12-4
CASSIQGPAEAFF
>TRBJ2-7|TRBV24-1
CATSDTTGKQYF
>TRBJ1-6|TRBV7-3
CASSLEGADSPLHF
>TRBJ2-1|TRBV9
CASSVGADPYNEQFF
>TRBJ1-2|TRBV7-9
CASSPGTGPPGGYTF
>TRBJ2-5|TRBV7-9
CASSFGMGVGETQYF
>TRBJ2-1|TRBV6-6
CASSQLAGGSSSYEQFF
>TRBJ2-7|TRBV30
CAWSVGLAGPYEQYF
>TRBJ2-6|TRBV5-6
CASSFGQGPGANVLTF
>TRBJ1-5|TRBV28
CASSPWESAKEPQHF
>TRBJ1-4|TRBV9
CASSVRTGVVEKLFF
>TRBJ2-2|TRBV19
CASREGANTGELFF
>TRBJ2-7|TRBV10-3
CAISESGRPYEQYF
>TRBJ1-5|TRBV5-8
CASSFSSHSNQPQHF
>TRBJ2-1|TRBV29-1
CSVGLAGGLFSQFF
>TRBJ2-7|TRBV5-4
CASSLQPSASYEQYF
>TRBJ2-1|TRBV6-2/TRBV6-3
CASSSRPSGIYEQFF
>TRBJ1-5|TRBV5-6
CASSLWGRDQPQHF
>TRBJ1-3|TRBV4-1
CASSFRSDRAVGNTIYF
>TRBJ2-6|TRBV28
CASSSTGAGANVLTF
>TRBJ2-3|TRBV10-3
CATSRDRLASTDTQYF
>TRBJ1-4|TRBV7-9
CASSFPDSLTNEKLFF
>TRBJ1-2|TRBV5-6
CASSFATADYGYTF
>TRBJ1-5|TRBV28
CASSFFWGDQPQHF
>TRBJ1-4|TRBV6-5
CATQPPGGGWEKLFF
>TRBJ1-4|TRBV28
CASSRYFTDLSNEKLFF
>TRBJ1-2|TRBV3-1/TRBV3-2
CASSQGESSGTANYGYTF
>TRBJ1-4|TRBV4-3
CASSHQTLNEKLFF
>TRBJ2-3|TRBV24-1
CATSAPPSGRDTDTQYF
>TRBJ2-5|TRBV28
CASSFRGAGQETQYF
>TRBJ2-2|TRBV6-2/TRBV6-3
CASSYSTGPGELFF
>TRBJ2-7|TRBV28
CASSPGTGGPYEQYF
>TRBJ1-2|TRBV5-4
CASSLQGGDGYTF
>TRBJ2-7|TRBV6-2/TRBV6-3
CASSKGSRSNEQYF
>TRBJ2-5|TRBV11-1
CASSLDRSWTQYF
>TRBJ1-6|TRBV18
CASSPRGNSPLHF
>TRBJ2-7|TRBV5-4
CASSLDGAYEQYF
>TRBJ2-1|TRBV28
CASSFFTSGRDEQFF